The 6 T cell receptor beta chains below come from one sample, sequenced in a study of blood T cell repertoires in COVID-19. Assay used: immunoSEQ multiplex PCR; TCRdb lists only in-frame clones, some missing. Found here are approximately 16,000 clones, 85% to 90% of them singletons; the top ten hold around 29%. Source material: peripheral blood. All receptors come from a woman at least 80 years old with COVID-19, enrolled during active disease.

This clone was detected only a few times. This sequence joins TRBV4-2 and TRBJ1-4; 10 nucleotides agree with TRBD1. The ends lost 1 base at V and 4 bases at J; junction bases unmatched: 0. The germline CDR1 and CDR2 sequences are LGHNA and YNFKEQ. This CDR3 comprises 15 residues. The CDR3 here is CASSQGTGGNEKLFF. CDR3 sequence (DNA): TGTGCCAGCAGCCAAGGGACAGGGGGTAATGAAAAACTGTTTTTT.

The rearrangement links TRBV5-6 to TRBJ2-3, with D possibly TRBD2 on 5 matching bases. Germline-derived CDR1 and CDR2 are SGHDT and YYEEEE. The CDR3 has 15 amino acids. Trimming shortened V by 2 bases and J by 4 bases, and 14 bases separated the two germline ends. This CDR3 is CASSLRGIGPDTQYF. DNA of the CDR3: TGTGCCAGCAGCTTACGGGGAATTGGCCCAGATACGCAGTATTTT.

The chain links TRBV18 to TRBJ1-1, with 8 bases that match TRBD1. J was trimmed by 5 bases and V by 3 bases; bases with no gene match: 11. CDR1 is KGHSH and CDR2 is LQKENI in the germline V gene. The CDR3 contains 16 residues. In DNA, the CDR3 is TGTGCCAGCTCACCCGAATCAGGGGGCGCTTTTACTGAAGCTTTCTTT. Translating gives CASSPESGGAFTEAFF.

V usage is TRBV7-9 and J usage is TRBJ2-7; 7 bases map to TRBD1. CDR1 and CDR2 (germline): SEHNR, FQNEAQ (reference sequence). This CDR3 comprises 14 residues. Trimming took 3 bases from V and 7 from J; bases not matched to a gene: 9. The CDR3 nucleotides are TGTGCCAGCAGCTTTTTCCAGGGGGATTGGGAGCAGTACTTC. Its translation is CASSFFQGDWEQYF.

The genes are TRBV12-3 or TRBV12-4 and TRBJ1-6; D ambiguous. Trimming took off 1 base at V and 9 bases at J, with 7 bases between the two ends. This CDR3 is 13 amino acids long. This CDR3 reads CASSLGGPSPLHF. CDR3 sequence (DNA): TGTGCCAGCAGTTTAGGAGGTCCTTCACCCCTCCACTTT.

This rearrangement joins TRBV20-1 to TRBJ2-3; 7 bases map to TRBD2. There are 11 residues in the CDR3. V lost 4 bases to trimming and J lost 5 bases; unmatched junction nucleotides: 0. Germline values: CDR1 DFQATT, CDR2 SNEGSKA (reference sequence). The DNA for the CDR3 is TGCAGTGCTACTAGCGGAGATACGCAGTATTTT. It translates to CSATSGDTQYF.